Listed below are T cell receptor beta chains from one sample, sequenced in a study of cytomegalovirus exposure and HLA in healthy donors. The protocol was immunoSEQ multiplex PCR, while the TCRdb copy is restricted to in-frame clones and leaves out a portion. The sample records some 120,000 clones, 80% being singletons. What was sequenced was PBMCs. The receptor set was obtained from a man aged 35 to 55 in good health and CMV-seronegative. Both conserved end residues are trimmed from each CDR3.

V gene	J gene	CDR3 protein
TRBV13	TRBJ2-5	ASSRGLAGGQETQY
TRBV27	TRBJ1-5	ASSPNQVSNQPQH
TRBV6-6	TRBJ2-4	ASSYRQVAKNIQY
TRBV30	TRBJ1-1	AWSVVAGTEAF
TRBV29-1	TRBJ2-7	SVAGGSYEQY
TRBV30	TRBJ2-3	AWSSLTPGQGNYRTDTQY
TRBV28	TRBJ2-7	ASSSLLAGGPYEQY
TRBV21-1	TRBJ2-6	AGGGTGLPGANVLT
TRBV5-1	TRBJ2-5	ASSGGGGVETQY
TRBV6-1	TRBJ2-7	ASSEEGARANEQY
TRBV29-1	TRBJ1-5	SSGQGARLGNQPQH
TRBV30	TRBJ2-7	AWTGTGIYEQY
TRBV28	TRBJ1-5	ASSSPRGVFSANQPQH
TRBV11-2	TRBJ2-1	ASSLPPGQGALEQF
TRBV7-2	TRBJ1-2	ASRNTGGPHYGYT
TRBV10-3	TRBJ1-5	AISGAGGNQPQH
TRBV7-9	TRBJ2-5	ASSPNRVLRETQY
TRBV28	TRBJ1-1	ASSYRGEAF
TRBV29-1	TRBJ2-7	SVRTSGRAVSYEQY
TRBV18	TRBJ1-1	ASSPGQGNTEAF
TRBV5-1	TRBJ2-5	ASSSGVAGSETQY
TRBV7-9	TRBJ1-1	TSSPGHLTEAF
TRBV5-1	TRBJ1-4	ASGEPNEKLF
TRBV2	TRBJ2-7	ASSMDRAGYEQY
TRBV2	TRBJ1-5	ASTGTGVNQPQH
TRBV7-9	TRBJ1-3	ASSIQPQAGNTIY
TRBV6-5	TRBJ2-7	ASRRTSGNEQY
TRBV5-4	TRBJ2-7	ASSLDPSGEYYEQY
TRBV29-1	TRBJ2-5	SVEDQLAGGRETQY
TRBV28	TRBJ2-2	ASHERPGGGELF
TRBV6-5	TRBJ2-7	ASNPTGVVYEQY
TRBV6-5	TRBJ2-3	ASSIQGQSTDTQY
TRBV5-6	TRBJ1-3	ASSLGGPSSGNTIY
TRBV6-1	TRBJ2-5	ASSERTGGFGGEVETQY
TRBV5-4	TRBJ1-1	ASSPYGGSTEAF
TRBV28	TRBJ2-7	ASSFGYTTDYEQY
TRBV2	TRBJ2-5	ASSPSGRAQETQY
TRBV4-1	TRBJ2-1	ASSQDKGRLAGSDEQF
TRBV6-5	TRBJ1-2	ASRQDRGDGYT
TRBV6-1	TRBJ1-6	ASQTGIGNSPLH
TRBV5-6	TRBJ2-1	ASSLEARGLRNEQF
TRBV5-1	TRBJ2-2	ASSLVLAGGTGELF
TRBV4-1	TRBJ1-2	ASSPSIREVGYGYT
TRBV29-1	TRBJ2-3	SVEGVALPWTQY
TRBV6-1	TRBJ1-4	ASSGTPSTNEKLF
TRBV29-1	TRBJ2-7	SVGKGASGRAYEQY
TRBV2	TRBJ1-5	ASNRGSNQPQH
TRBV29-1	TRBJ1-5	SAGQGASQPQH
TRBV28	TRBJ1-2	ASRTGTVAYGYT
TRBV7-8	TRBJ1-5	ASSGRGNQPQH
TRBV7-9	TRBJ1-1	ASSLIWEGPNTEAF
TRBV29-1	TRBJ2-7	RAPSGRYDEQY
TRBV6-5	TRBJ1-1	ATHHTGRDTEAF
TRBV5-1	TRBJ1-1	ASSLEPRGRGMNTEAF
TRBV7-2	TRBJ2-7	ASSLGQGGFYEQY
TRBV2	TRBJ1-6	ASRREGNSPLH
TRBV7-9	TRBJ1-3	ASSPSSFSGNTIY
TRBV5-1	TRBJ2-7	ASSLAGTGFDEQY
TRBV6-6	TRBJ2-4	ASSSTGWEGGNIQY